The 8 T cell receptor beta chains listed next were all sequenced from one sample in a study of beta chain features in type 1 diabetes. What was sequenced were expressed TCRB transcripts, since all of the isolated RNA had been reverse transcribed. Clones were read by immunoSEQ multiplex PCR, and TCRdb kept only the in-frame ones, dropping some. Here the sample spans a few hundred thousand clones, approximately 10% being singletons. The sequenced sample was central memory CD4+ T cells from blood. These receptors were taken from a young man in good health.

This clone was observed a handful of times. This sample includes further DNA sequences coding for the same CDR3. The CDR3 DNA reads TGTGCCTGGAGGGGTGACTCTGGGGCCAACGTCCTGACTTTC. Protein: CAWRGDSGANVLTF. The V call is TRBV30, the J call TRBJ2-6, with D uncertain. Trimming cost V 3 bases and J 0 bases, with 6 bases left between them. The CDR3 loop spans 14 amino acids. Looked up from germline, CDR1 is GTSNPN and CDR2 is SVGIG (reference sequence).

In its sample, this clone was seen a few times. The chain is built from TRBV7-3 and TRBJ2-7, with D perhaps matching TRBD1 (6 bases). The CDR3 runs to 14 residues. Germline CDR1 and CDR2: SGHTA and FQGTGA. V was shortened by 5 bases and J by 7 bases, with 18 bases between the two germline ends. The CDR3 DNA reads as TGTGCCAGCAGCCAGAACAGGGTATCGGTAGAGCAGTACTTC. It codes for CASSQNRVSVEQYF.

The table lists this clone with many counts. The genes are TRBV5-4 and TRBJ2-5, with D unresolved. The CDR3 is 13 amino acids. Trimming stripped 0 bases from V and 4 bases from J, with 7 bases between. The V gene's germline CDR1 is SGHNT and CDR2 YYREEE (reference sequence). This CDR3 reads CASSLVPGETQYF. The CDR3 coding sequence is TGTGCCAGCAGCTTGGTTCCTGGAGAGACCCAGTACTTC.

This clone has just a few counts. The rearrangement uses TRBV10-3 and TRBJ1-2; no definite D call. The CDR3 runs to 13 residues. Germline values: CDR1 ENHRY, CDR2 SYGVKD. The ends were cut back, 7 bases at V and 2 bases at J, with 11 bases in the middle. CDR3 sequence (DNA): TGTGCCATCACTCGCGAAGGGAACTATGGCTACACCTTC. It translates to CAITREGNYGYTF.

In the case of this clone: It is likely a read error: a sequence one base away is far more abundant. The chain has TRBV30 and TRBJ2-3, with D possibly matching TRBD2 (6 bases). CDR1 is GTSNPN, CDR2 SVGIG, per germline (reference sequence). V was shortened by 1 base and J by 0 bases, with 14 bases between the two germline ends. This CDR3 contains 16 residues. The CDR3 region is CAWSGREEGSTDTQYF. In nucleotides, the CDR3 is TGTGCCTGGAGTGGACGTGAGGAGGGAAGCACAGATACGCAGTATTTT.

This clone turned up a few times. This chain links TRBV10-2 with TRBJ1-2; D gene ambiguous. Per the germline V gene, CDR1 is WSHSY and CDR2 is SAAADI. The V and J ends lost 0 bases and 9 bases respectively, with 14 bases between them. The CDR3 loop spans 14 amino acids. The DNA for the CDR3 is TGCGCCAGCAGTGAGTCGGGTAGGGCCCAAAGCTACACCTTC. This encodes CASSESGRAQSYTF.

This clone was picked up many times. At the DNA level, this CDR3 is encoded by other sequences in the same sample as well. The chain links TRBV9 to TRBJ2-1; 10 nucleotides align to TRBD2. Trimming at V came to 4 bases and at J to 0 bases, leaving 1 base not matched to a gene. Germline CDR1 reads SGDLS; CDR2 reads YYNGEE. This CDR3 has 15 amino acids. CDR3: CASSPSGSSYNEQFF. CDR3 bases: TGTGCCAGCAGCCCTAGCGGGAGCTCCTACAATGAGCAGTTCTTC.

This clone occurred a few times. J is TRBJ2-3 and V is TRBV30; 11 bases align to TRBD1. CDR1 and CDR2 (germline): GTSNPN, SVGIG (reference sequence). J lost 0 bases, V lost 1 base, and 3 bases had no gene match. The CDR3 has 16 amino acids. The CDR3, as DNA: TGTGCCTGGAGTGCCGGGACAGGGGGTAGCACAGATACGCAGTATTTT. Translated, it gives CAWSAGTGGSTDTQYF.